This T cell receptor (beta chain) was identified in a study of cytomegalovirus exposure and HLA in healthy donors. Worth noting for this clone: Its specificity is not known.

The CDR3 is made up of 14 amino acids. Germline-derived CDR1 and CDR2 are LNHDA and SQIVND (reference sequence). Trimming cost V 6 bases and J 3 bases; bases outside gene matches: 5. Study-level points and caveats: A later analysis reported that several of the most significant clusters appeared to be linked to common viral pathogens, among them Epstein-Barr virus.

In the PCR, 60 Vbeta and 13 Jbeta primers were used. Libraries were prepared by immunoSEQ multiplex PCR; TCRdb keeps only in-frame clonotypes and omits some of them. The sample lists roughly 150,000 clones; roughly 80% were seen once. The source of this sequence is a man aged 25-40 years in good health and CMV-seropositive. The sequenced sample was PBMCs. The chain couples TRBV19 to TRBJ2-7; 10 bases line up with TRBD1. CDR3 DNA: TGTGCCAGTAGGCTGACAGGGGGCGTCTACGAGCAGTACTTC. Translation gives CASRLTGGVYEQYF.